This passage covers 5 T cell receptor beta chains from one sample sequenced in a study of blood T cells in healthy people across ages. With a J-beta primer mix and a sample-barcoded 5' primer, a second PCR ran about 6 to 11 cycles. TCRdb passed the 5' RACE reads through MiXCR, listing each CDR3 protein once. Of hundreds of thousands of distinct CDR3 sequences listed, 21% are singletons. Sequencing was performed on blood. The origin of the receptors is a man aged 65 to 85 in good health.

This chain connects TRBV20-1 to TRBJ2-1; 11 bases are a match to TRBD2. The end of the DNA aligns better with TRBJ2-7, so the J call may be wrong. The CDR3 has 14 residues. Germline loops: CDR1 DFQATT, CDR2 SNEGSKA (reference sequence). The CDR3 region is CSASTSGSTYEQYF. CDR3 sequence (DNA): TGCAGTGCATCTACTAGCGGGAGTACCTACGAGCAGTACTTC.

Comment on this clonotype: A read error may account for a junction end that differs from germline. The chain combines TRBV5-1 with TRBJ2-3; 10 bases line up with TRBD2. The CDR3 consists of 15 residues. The germline gives CDR1 SGHRS, CDR2 YFSETQ. The CDR3 coding sequence is TGCGCCAGCATACCTAGCGGGAGCCGCACAGGTACGCAGTATTTT. It yields the protein CASIPSGSRTGTQYF.

The chain links TRBV11-2 to TRBJ1-6, with a tentative D call TRBD1 (5 bases). Deletions cut 1 base from V and 2 bases from J, with 6 bases between. The CDR3 is 15 residues long. CDR1 and CDR2 (germline): SGHAT, FQNNGV. CDR3 nucleotides: TGTGCCAGCAGCTTAGGGGGGGCCTATAATTCACCCCTCCACTTT. It specifies CASSLGGAYNSPLHF.

This chain connects TRBV7-9 to TRBJ1-4; 9 positions agree with TRBD1. CDR1 and CDR2 from the germline V gene are SEHNR and FQNEAQ (reference sequence). The CDR3 extends over 14 amino acids. V lost 4 bases, J lost 11 bases, and 8 bases stayed unmatched. This chain's CDR3 is CASSSPDRGGKLFF. CDR3 sequence (DNA): TGTGCCAGCAGCTCCCCGGACAGGGGAGGGAAACTGTTTTTT. The entire variable domain, with the rest obtained from reference TRBV7-9 and TRBJ1-4, is as follows: DTGVSQNPRHKITKRGQNVTFRCDPISEHNRLYWYRQTLGQGPEFLTYFQNEAQLEKSRLLSDRFSAERPKGSFSTLEIQRTEQGDSAMYLCASSSPDRGGKLFFGSGTQLSVL.

The V gene is TRBV28, the J gene TRBJ2-7, with 8 bases matching TRBD1. Per germline, CDR1 MDHEN and CDR2 SYDVKM. Germline trimming cut 5 bases from V and 1 base from J; bases unmatched to any gene: 4. The CDR3 is made up of 14 amino acids. The DNA of the CDR3 is TGTGCCAGCAGTCAACAGGGGGAGTCCTACGAGCAGTACTTC. Its protein product is CASSQQGESYEQYF.